The sequence of this TCR beta chain was determined in a study of OX40 agonist ivuxolimab in advanced cancers. Patients with autoimmune history or systemic immunosuppression were excluded. Collection of blood occurred at baseline, at cycle 4 day 1, and at cycle 7 day 1. Method: immunoSEQ multiplex PCR; TCRdb's copy keeps in-frame clones and lacks some. The data hold 55,000 to 65,000 clones, with under 90% observed a single time. Germline CDR1 SGHTA, CDR2 FQGNSA. The CDR3 extends over 12 amino acids. V was shortened by 7 bases and J by 5 bases, with 11 bases between the two germline ends. On this clone itself: Its antigen is currently unknown.

Findings of the study overall: Expanded clones belonging to CD8+ T cells outnumbered, on average, those of CD4+. CD4+ and CD8+ blood T cells expanded clonally by week 6 at 0.1 to 3.0 mg/kg.

This clonotype was obtained from an adult with an advanced solid tumor such as melanoma, head and neck, liver or kidney cancer. The specimen was CD4+ or CD8+ T cells sorted from blood, collected in a trial of the OX40 agonist ivuxolimab. The chain uses TRBV7-2 and TRBJ2-5; D unresolved. The CDR3: CASTFSRETQYF. Written as DNA, the CDR3 is TGTGCCAGCACCTTTAGCAGGGAGACCCAGTACTTC.